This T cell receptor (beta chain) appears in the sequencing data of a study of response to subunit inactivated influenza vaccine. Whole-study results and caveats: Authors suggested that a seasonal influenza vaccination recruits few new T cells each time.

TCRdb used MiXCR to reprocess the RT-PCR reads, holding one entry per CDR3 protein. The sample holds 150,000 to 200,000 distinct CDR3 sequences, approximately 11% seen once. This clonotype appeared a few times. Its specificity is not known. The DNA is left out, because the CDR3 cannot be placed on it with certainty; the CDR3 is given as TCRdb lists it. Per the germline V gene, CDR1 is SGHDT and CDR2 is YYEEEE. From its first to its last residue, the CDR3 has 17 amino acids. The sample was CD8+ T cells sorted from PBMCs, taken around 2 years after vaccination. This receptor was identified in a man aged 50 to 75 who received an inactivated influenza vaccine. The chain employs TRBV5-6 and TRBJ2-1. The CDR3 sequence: CASSLDRLINFGNEQFF.